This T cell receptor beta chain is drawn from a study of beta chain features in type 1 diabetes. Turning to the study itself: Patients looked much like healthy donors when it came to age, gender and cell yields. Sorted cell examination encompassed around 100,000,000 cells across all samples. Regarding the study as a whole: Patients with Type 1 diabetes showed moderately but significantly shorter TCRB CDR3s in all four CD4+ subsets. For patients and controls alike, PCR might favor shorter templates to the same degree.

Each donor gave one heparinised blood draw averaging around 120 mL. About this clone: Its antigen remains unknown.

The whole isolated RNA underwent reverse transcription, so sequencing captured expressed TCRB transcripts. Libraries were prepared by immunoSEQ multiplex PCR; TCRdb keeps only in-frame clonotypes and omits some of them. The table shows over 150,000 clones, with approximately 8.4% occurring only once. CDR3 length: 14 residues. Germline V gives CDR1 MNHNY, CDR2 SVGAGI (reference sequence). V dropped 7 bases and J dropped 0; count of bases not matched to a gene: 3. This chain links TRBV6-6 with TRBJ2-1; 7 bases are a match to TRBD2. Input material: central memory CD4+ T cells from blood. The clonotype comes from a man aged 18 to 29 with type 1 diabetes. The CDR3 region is CASNGGSSYNEQFF. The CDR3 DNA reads TGTGCCAGCAACGGCGGGAGCTCCTACAATGAGCAGTTCTTC.